A single T cell receptor beta chain is shown here with its context. Its antigen is not identified. Germline V CDR1 and CDR2: SGHTA, FQGNSA. CDR3 length equals 13 residues. Making the TCR beta cDNA relied on 5'RACE template switching with UMIs. Reprocessing the 5' RACE reads, TCRdb reports a single entry for every CDR3 protein and omits DNA. The table lists about 410,000 distinct CDR3 sequences. The data stem from a study of T cells expressing NK-cell markers. Overall study: It was sorted CD3+CD56-NKG2C+, CD3+CD56+NKG2C- and CD3+CD56+NKG2C+ T cells that provided the TCR beta repertoires. General study points: Several of the donors carried dominant NKG2C+ clonotypes that took up about 1.0-7.0% of their CD8+ T cells. The study found these clonotypes also leading the CD3+CD56-NKG2C+ fraction in several donors.

The TCR comes from a woman aged 45-60 years in good health. The chain employs TRBV7-2 and TRBJ2-1; as DNA is missing, the TRBD1 call by TCRdb cannot be tested. Sequencing input: blood T cells: a sorted CD56 or NKG2C T cell subset, CD4+ or CD8+ T cells, or bulk PBMC T cells (not recorded which). The CDR3 sequence: CASRHRGGNEQFF.